One sample yielded the 5 T cell receptor beta chains listed below, sequenced in a study of OX40 agonist ivuxolimab in advanced cancers. Profiled with immunoSEQ multiplex PCR; TCRdb holds only in-frame clones, not every one. The sample records about 96,000 clones, about 92% being singletons. Material: CD4+ or CD8+ T cells sorted from blood, obtained in a trial of the OX40 agonist ivuxolimab. The receptor set was obtained from an adult with an advanced solid tumor such as melanoma, head and neck, liver or kidney cancer.

This sequence joins TRBV11-3 and TRBJ2-5; 14 nucleotides match TRBD2. CDR1 is SGHNT and CDR2 is YENEEA in the germline V gene. The CDR3 runs to 16 residues. The J segment lost 5 bases and the V segment lost 5 bases, leaving 7 bases of the junction unmatched. As DNA, the CDR3 is TGTGCCAGCAGCCTAGGACTAGCGGGAGGAGGGGAGACCCAGTACTTC. Encoded protein: CASSLGLAGGGETQYF.

This chain links TRBV7-2 with TRBJ2-7; D possibly uses TRBD1 or TRBD2 (5 bases each). This CDR3 region has 14 residues. Trimming took 1 base from V and 8 from J, leaving 15 bases between them. The V gene's germline CDR1 is SGHTA and CDR2 FQGNSA. As DNA, the CDR3 is TGTGCCAGCAGCTTAGAAGCGAGGGACGAGAAGCAGTACTTC. Translated, it gives CASSLEARDEKQYF.

For the CDR3, the DNA is TGCAGTGCTAGATGGGGGGAGACCCAGTACTTC. This gives the protein CSARWGETQYF. This chain joins TRBV20-1 and TRBJ2-5; either TRBD1 or TRBD2 may supply D (5 bases each). Germline V lookup: CDR1 DFQATT, CDR2 SNEGSKA (reference sequence). The CDR3 totals 11 residues. Trimming shortened V by 2 bases and J by 5 bases, and 6 bases separated the two germline ends.

V usage is TRBV7-9 and J usage is TRBJ2-2; D is possibly TRBD2 (5 bases). The ends were cut back, 3 bases at V and 8 bases at J, with 16 bases in the middle. This CDR3 contains 15 residues. Germline CDR1 is SEHNR and CDR2 is FQNEAQ (reference sequence). The CDR3: CASSLNHFPGGELFF. The CDR3 DNA reads as TGTGCCAGCAGCTTGAATCACTTTCCGGGAGGGGAGCTGTTTTTT.

A remark on this clone: This sample includes further DNA sequences coding for the same CDR3. The chain is built from TRBV11-3 and TRBJ2-5; 7 nucleotides align to TRBD1. Germline values: CDR1 SGHNT, CDR2 YENEEA. Trimming at V came to 5 bases and at J to 5 bases, leaving 2 bases not matched to a gene. The CDR3 runs 12 residues. For the CDR3, the DNA is TGTGCCAGCAGCAGGGGGCGCGAGACCCAGTACTTC. Its protein is CASSRGRETQYF.